This TCR beta chain was profiled in a study of CD8 T cells in ankylosing spondylitis. Quantitative 5'-RACE with molecular barcodes produced the TCR beta libraries. TCRdb called the 5' RACE reads again in MiXCR, with one record for every CDR3 protein. The sample carries about 460,000 distinct CDR3 sequences, approximately 5.3% recorded once. Study-wide results and limits: Disease-associated clonotypes exhibited CD8+ identity and were relatively infrequent in peripheral blood. Matched ankylosing spondylitis synovial fluid reportedly contained a significantly enriched population of disease-linked clones. What seemed typical of ankylosing spondylitis blood was a TCR beta motif built from roughly 8 highly homologous variants.

On this clonotype: The antigen remains undetermined.

The CDR3 is 17 amino acids. Germline CDR1 reads DFQATT; CDR2 reads SNEGSKA (reference sequence). V was pared by 5 bases and J by 0 bases, with 10 bases of the junction left unmatched. This clonotype originated in a male donor with ankylosing spondylitis. Sequencing was carried out using blood, either unsorted or a sorted T cell fraction (not recorded which). The chain couples TRBV20-1 to TRBJ2-1; TRBD2 matches 10 bases. The CDR3 DNA follows: TGCAGTGCTCGTACTAGCGGGAAGGAGAGCTCCTACAATGAGCAGTTCTTC. Protein product: CSARTSGKESSYNEQFF.